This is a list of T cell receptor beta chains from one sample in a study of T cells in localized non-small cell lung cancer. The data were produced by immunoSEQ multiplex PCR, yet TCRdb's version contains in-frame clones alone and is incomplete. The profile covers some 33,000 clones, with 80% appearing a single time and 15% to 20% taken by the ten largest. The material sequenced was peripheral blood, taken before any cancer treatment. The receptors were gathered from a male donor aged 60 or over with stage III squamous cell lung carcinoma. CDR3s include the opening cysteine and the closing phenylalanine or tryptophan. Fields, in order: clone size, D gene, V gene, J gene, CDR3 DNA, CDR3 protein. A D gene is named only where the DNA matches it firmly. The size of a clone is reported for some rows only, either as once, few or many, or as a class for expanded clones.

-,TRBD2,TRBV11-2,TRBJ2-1,TGTGCCAGCAGCTTAGCGAGCGGGGTCAATGAGCAGTTCTTC,CASSLASGVNEQFF
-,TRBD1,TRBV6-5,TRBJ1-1,TGTGCCAGCAGTACGAACAGGGGCTCCACTGAAGCTTTCTTT,CASSTNRGSTEAFF
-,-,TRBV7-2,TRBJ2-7,TGTGCCAGCAGCTTGAGCGGAACTACCTCCTACGAGCAGTACTTC,CASSLSGTTSYEQYF
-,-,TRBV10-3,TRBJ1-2,TGTGCCATCGGTGAGTTCGACACCTATGGCTACACCTTC,CAIGEFDTYGYTF
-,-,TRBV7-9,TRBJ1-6,TGTGCCAGCAGCTTAGCAGAGGGAATAGTCTCACCCCTCCACTTT,CASSLAEGIVSPLHF
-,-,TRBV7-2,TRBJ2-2,TGTGCCAGCAGCTTGGCGCGGGACACCGGGGAGCTGTTTTTT,CASSLARDTGELFF
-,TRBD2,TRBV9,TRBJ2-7,TGTGCCAGCAGCGTAGATAGTGGGAGGGACCGACCCTACGAGCAGTACTTC,CASSVDSGRDRPYEQYF
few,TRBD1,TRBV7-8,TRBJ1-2,TGTGCCAGCAGCTTAGTTCAGGGGGCCTATGGCTACACCTTC,CASSLVQGAYGYTF
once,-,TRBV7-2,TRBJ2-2,TGTGCCAGCAGCTTAGCAGAAGGCGGGGAGCTGTTTTTT,CASSLAEGGELFF
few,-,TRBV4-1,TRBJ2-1,TGCGCCAGCAGCCAAGGGGACTTGTCCTACAATGAGCAGTTCTTC,CASSQGDLSYNEQFF
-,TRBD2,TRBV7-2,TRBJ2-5,TGTGCCAGCAGCTCTCATAGGGAGGGAGAGACCCAGTACTTC,CASSSHREGETQYF